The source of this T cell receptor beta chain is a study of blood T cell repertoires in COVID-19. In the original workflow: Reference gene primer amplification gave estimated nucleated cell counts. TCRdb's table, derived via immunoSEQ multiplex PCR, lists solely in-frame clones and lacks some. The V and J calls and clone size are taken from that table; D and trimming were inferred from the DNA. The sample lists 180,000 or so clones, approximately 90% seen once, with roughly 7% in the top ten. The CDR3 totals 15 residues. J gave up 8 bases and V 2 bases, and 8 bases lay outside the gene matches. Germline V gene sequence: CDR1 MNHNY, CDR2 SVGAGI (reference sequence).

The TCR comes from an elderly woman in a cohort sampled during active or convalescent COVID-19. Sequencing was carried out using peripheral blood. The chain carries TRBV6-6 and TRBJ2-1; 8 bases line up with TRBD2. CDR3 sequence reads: CASSYPRRGGHEQFF. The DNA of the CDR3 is TGTGCCAGCAGTTACCCTAGACGCGGGGGGCATGAGCAGTTCTTC.